The T cell receptor (beta chain) described here comes from a study of metastatic and nonmetastatic thyroid tumors. Trimming took 0 bases from V and 7 from J; bases not matched to a gene: 5. The CDR3 length is 15 residues. The germline CDR1 and CDR2 sequences are LGHNA and YNFKEQ. Thyroid surgery was performed in patients who had received no treatment beforehand. TCRdb ran MiXCR on the PCR reads. The table lists thousands of clones, around a third of them singletons. The gene calls are TRBV4-2 and TRBJ1-4, with 7 bases that match TRBD1. The sequence was collected from a male donor with papillary thyroid cancer or a benign thyroid nodule (not recorded which). Some clones in this sample may be carry-over from other donors' samples. Sequencing was done on a sample of adjacent normal tissue. The CDR3 nucleotides read TGTGCCAGCAGCCAAGACCGGGACAGAGTTGAAAAACTGTTTTTT. Protein sequence: CASSQDRDRVEKLFF.